Listed here are 29 T cell receptor beta chains from one sample, sequenced in a study of blood T cell repertoires in COVID-19. TCRdb keeps only in-frame clones here, not all; method: immunoSEQ multiplex PCR. The data show about 300,000 clones, 83% seen once. What was sequenced was peripheral blood. The receptors derive from a woman between 45 and 60 years old with acute or convalescent COVID-19.

CDR3 sequence: CASSDERNTEAFF. For the CDR3, the DNA is TGTGCCAGCTCCGACGAGCGTAACACTGAAGCTTTCTTT. The genes are TRBV13 and TRBJ1-1; the D is unclear. This CDR3 region has 13 residues. Germline CDR1 is PRHDT and CDR2 is FYEKMQ (reference sequence). With 8 bases removed from V and 2 bases from J, the gap between germline ends came to 12 bases.

The J gene is TRBJ2-3, the V gene TRBV7-2; tentative D call: TRBD1 (6 bases). The CDR3 covers 13 residues. Germline V gene lookup returns CDR1 SGHTA and CDR2 FQGNSA. With 7 bases removed from V and 3 bases from J, the gap between germline ends came to 11 bases. The CDR3 DNA reads TGTGCCAGCAACTCGGACAGAACAGATACGCAGTATTTT. It yields the protein CASNSDRTDTQYF.

This clone was counted once. This chain joins TRBV6-5 and TRBJ2-1, with a tentative D call TRBD1 (5 bases). The CDR3 has 11 residues. Trimming cost V 4 bases and J 10 bases, with 8 bases left between them. The V gene's germline CDR1 is MNHEY and CDR2 SVGAGI. The CDR3 spells CASSWSGEQFF. In DNA, the CDR3 is TGTGCCAGCAGTTGGTCAGGGGAGCAGTTCTTC.

DNA for the CDR3: TGTGCCAGCTCACCGGGCGGGGGTGCAGATACGCAGTATTTT. It encodes CASSPGGGADTQYF. The genes are TRBV18 and TRBJ2-3; 7 nucleotides match TRBD2. This CDR3 is built from 14 residues. CDR1 and CDR2 (germline): KGHSH, LQKENI. The V segment lost 3 bases and the J segment 4 bases; nucleotides outside the gene matches: 4.

The chain couples TRBV9 to TRBJ1-6, with D perhaps matching TRBD1 (5 bases). Trimming took 0 bases from V and 6 from J, leaving 10 bases between them. CDR1 is SGDLS and CDR2 is YYNGEE in the germline V gene. The CDR3 length is 15 residues. The CDR3 coding sequence is TGTGCCAGCAGCGTAGGGGGGGAGGGTAATTCACCCCTCCACTTT. Translating it yields CASSVGGEGNSPLHF.

Here the CDR3 DNA reads TGTGCCAGCAGTTGGACAGGGGATAGCAATCAGCCCCAGCATTTT. This sequence encodes CASSWTGDSNQPQHF. The gene calls are TRBV27 and TRBJ1-5; 9 nucleotides agree with TRBD1. The ends lost 4 bases at V and 0 bases at J; junction bases unmatched: 1. Germline loops: CDR1 MNHEY, CDR2 SMNVEV (reference sequence). The length of the CDR3 is 15 residues.

The chain couples TRBV2 to TRBJ1-4; 8 nucleotides line up with TRBD1. The CDR3 contains 15 residues. Germline loops: CDR1 SNHLY, CDR2 FYNNEI. V gave up 7 bases and J gave up 7 bases; unmatched junction bases: 11. The CDR3, as DNA: TGTGCCAGCACCGGAGCCGGGACAGGAGGTGAAAAACTGTTTTTT. Translating gives CASTGAGTGGEKLFF.

CDR3 DNA: TGTGCCAGTCAACAAAGGGGGTCGTATTACAATGAGCAGTTCTTC. Protein: CASQQRGSYYNEQFF. The genes are TRBV19 and TRBJ2-1, with D possibly being TRBD1 (6 bases). CDR1 and CDR2 (germline): LNHDA, SQIVND (reference sequence). V was clipped by 8 bases and J by 4 bases, with 18 bases between them. This CDR3 has 15 residues.

J is TRBJ1-6 and V is TRBV14; possibly TRBD1 for D (5 bases). The CDR3 extends over 15 amino acids. The germline V gene encodes CDR1 SGHDN and CDR2 FVKESK. V lost 2 bases and J 10 bases, leaving 15 bases between the germline ends. DNA for the CDR3: TGTGCCAGCAGCCAAAACTTTCAGGGAGGATCACCCCTCCACTTT. Protein: CASSQNFQGGSPLHF. The full variable domain, with the rest looked up from reference TRBV14 and TRBJ1-6, is EAGVTQFPSHSVIEKGQTVTLRCDPISGHDNLYWYRRVMGKEIKFLLHFVKESKQDESGMPNNRFLAERTGGTYSTLKVQPAELEDSGVYFCASSQNFQGGSPLHFGNGTRLTVT.

This chain connects TRBV5-1 to TRBJ2-1; 11 bases are a match to TRBD2. V lost 4 bases, J lost 4 bases, and 10 bases stayed unmatched. Looked up from germline, CDR1 is SGHRS and CDR2 is YFSETQ. This CDR3 region has 17 residues. CDR3 amino acids: CASSGKGTSGTYNEQFF. DNA for the CDR3: TGCGCCAGCAGCGGGAAGGGGACTAGCGGAACTTACAATGAGCAGTTCTTC. The full variable domain, its missing parts supplied by reference TRBV5-1 and TRBJ2-1, is KAGVTQTPRYLIKTRGQQVTLSCSPISGHRSVSWYQQTPGQGLQFLFEYFSETQRNKGNFPGRFSGRQFSNSRSEMNVSTLELGDSALYLCASSGKGTSGTYNEQFFGPGTRLTVL.

The chain couples TRBV20-1 to TRBJ1-4; D possibly corresponds to TRBD1 (6 bases). The ends were cut back, 3 bases at V and 0 bases at J, with 14 bases in the middle. The length of the CDR3 is 16 residues. Germline V lookup: CDR1 DFQATT, CDR2 SNEGSKA (reference sequence). CDR3 sequence (DNA): TGCAGTGCTAGTGATGACAGGTTCGCAACTAATGAAAAACTGTTTTTT. It is translated as CSASDDRFATNEKLFF.

In its sample, this clone was seen many times. This chain connects TRBV10-1 to TRBJ1-1, with D tentatively TRBD1 (5 bases). V was trimmed by 4 bases and J by 4 bases, leaving 10 bases between them. CDR3 size: 13 residues. The germline V gene has CDR1 WNHNN and CDR2 SYGVQD (reference sequence). CDR3 nucleotide sequence: TGCGCCAGCAGTGCGCAGGGTAGCACTGAAGCTTTCTTT. Protein product: CASSAQGSTEAFF.

This chain joins TRBV6-1 and TRBJ1-5; D might be TRBD1 (6 bases). This CDR3 is built from 16 residues. CDR1 and CDR2 from the germline V gene are MNHNS and SASEGT. V gave up 2 bases and J gave up 5 bases, with 16 bases separating them. CDR3 protein: CASSEFGLSGDQPQHF. In DNA, the CDR3 is TGTGCCAGCAGTGAATTTGGCCTTTCAGGGGATCAGCCCCAGCATTTT.

The chain's CDR3 is CASSPGLVTDTQYF. The DNA of the CDR3 is TGTGCCAGCAGCCCAGGCCTCGTCACAGATACGCAGTATTTT. The J gene is TRBJ2-3, the V gene TRBV7-2; no definite D call. The CDR3 covers 14 residues. Trimming shortened V by 5 bases and J by 2 bases, and 11 bases separated the two germline ends. CDR1 is SGHTA and CDR2 is FQGNSA in the germline V gene.

This rearrangement joins TRBV30 to TRBJ2-1, with TRBD1 matching over 10 bases. Germline lookup yields CDR1 GTSNPN and CDR2 SVGIG (reference sequence). The CDR3 has 15 amino acids. Trimming at V came to 2 bases and at J to 2 bases, leaving 3 bases not matched to a gene. This CDR3 is CAWSPDRGPYNEQFF. The CDR3 DNA follows: TGTGCCTGGAGTCCCGACAGGGGGCCCTACAATGAGCAGTTCTTC.

V usage is TRBV5-1 and J usage is TRBJ2-7, with D possibly TRBD1 on 5 matching bases. Trimming stripped 0 bases from V and 0 bases from J, with 13 bases between. The CDR3 is 16 amino acids. Looked up from germline, CDR1 is SGHRS and CDR2 is YFSETQ. In DNA form, the CDR3 reads TGCGCCAGCAGCTTGGCCGGTGGGGCGAGCTCCTACGAGCAGTACTTC. Its protein is CASSLAGGASSYEQYF.

V gene TRBV4-3 combines with J gene TRBJ1-2, with D tentatively TRBD1 (6 bases). The CDR3 totals 15 residues. The germline V gene has CDR1 LGHNA and CDR2 YSLEER. Between the trimmed V and J ends, which lost 4 bases and 4 bases, there was a span of 16 bases. The CDR3 reads CASSPNPDSSYGYTF. The CDR3 bases are TGCGCCAGCAGCCCGAACCCGGACAGCTCCTATGGCTACACCTTC.

The chain uses TRBV30 and TRBJ2-2; unclear D gene. Germline loops: CDR1 GTSNPN, CDR2 SVGIG (reference sequence). V was trimmed by 0 bases and J by 5 bases, leaving 7 bases between them. The CDR3 is 13 residues long. The DNA of the CDR3 is TGTGCCTGGAGTGTACCCACTACCGGGGAGCTGTTTTTT. It codes for CAWSVPTTGELFF. The whole variable domain, filled in from reference TRBV30 and TRBJ2-2, reads SQTIHQWPATLVQPVGSPLSLECTVEGTSNPNLYWYRQAAGRGLQLLFYSVGIGQISSEVPQNLSASRPQDRQFILSSKKLLLSDSGFYLCAWSVPTTGELFFGEGSRLTVL.

The J gene is TRBJ1-1, the V gene TRBV2, with a possible D match to TRBD1 (6 bases). V lost 5 bases to trimming and J lost 0 bases, with 10 bases between them. The CDR3 is 14 residues long. Germline values: CDR1 SNHLY, CDR2 FYNNEI. CDR3: CASSKGQMNTEAFF. CDR3 sequence (DNA): TGTGCCAGCAGTAAAGGACAGATGAACACTGAAGCTTTCTTT. The whole variable domain, filled in from reference TRBV2 and TRBJ1-1, reads EPEVTQTPSHQVTQMGQEVILRCVPISNHLYFYWYRQILGQKVEFLVSFYNNEISEKSEIFDDQFSVERPDGSNFTLKIRSTKLEDSAMYFCASSKGQMNTEAFFGQGTRLTVV.

This rearrangement joins TRBV19 to TRBJ2-6; no firm D call. V lost 3 bases to trimming and J lost 1 base, with 7 bases between them. Per the germline V gene, CDR1 is LNHDA and CDR2 is SQIVND (reference sequence). This CDR3 region has 15 residues. CDR3 sequence (DNA): TGTGCCAGTAGTATTTTGGAGTCTGGGGCCAACGTCCTGACTTTC. This gives the protein CASSILESGANVLTF.

The rearrangement links TRBV5-1 to TRBJ1-1; maybe TRBD1 (5 bases). The CDR3 runs 14 residues. V dropped 6 bases and J dropped 3 bases, with 15 bases sitting between them. Germline V gene sequence: CDR1 SGHRS, CDR2 YFSETQ. The CDR3 DNA is TGCGCCAGCAAAAACGGGGGGACGGACACTGAAGCTTTCTTT. Its translation is CASKNGGTDTEAFF.

This clone was picked up one time. This chain links TRBV5-1 with TRBJ2-7; TRBD2 agrees at 14 bases. V was clipped by 4 bases and J by 5 bases; unmatched bases: 2. The CDR3 runs 14 residues. Germline V gene sequence: CDR1 SGHRS, CDR2 YFSETQ. CDR3 in DNA: TGCGCCAGCAGCGGGGGACTAGCGGGAGACGAGCAGTACTTC. Encoded protein: CASSGGLAGDEQYF.

The V gene is TRBV7-9, the J gene TRBJ2-7, with D tentatively TRBD1 (6 bases). This CDR3 region has 16 residues. CDR1 and CDR2 (germline): SEHNR, FQNEAQ (reference sequence). V shed 4 bases and J shed 0 bases, with 16 bases lying between them. The CDR3 sequence: CASSSTPGHHSYEQYV. The CDR3 coding sequence is TGTGCCAGCAGCTCGACACCGGGACACCACTCCTACGAGCAGTACGTC.

The chain is built from TRBV2 and TRBJ2-1; 13 bases agree with TRBD2. V was pared by 5 bases and J by 6 bases, with 4 bases of the junction left unmatched. CDR1 SNHLY and CDR2 FYNNEI come from the germline V gene. The CDR3 spans 15 residues. CDR3 in amino acids: CASSPGTSGTNEQFF. For the CDR3, the DNA is TGTGCCAGCAGTCCCGGGACTAGCGGGACCAATGAGCAGTTCTTC.

This clone was observed once. The chain uses TRBV30 and TRBJ2-2; 7 bases are a match to TRBD1. J lost 1 base, V lost 4 bases, and 0 bases had no gene match. This CDR3 has 13 amino acids. Germline V gene data show CDR1 as GTSNPN and CDR2 as SVGIG (reference sequence). This CDR3 is CAWNRGNTGELFF. CDR3 in DNA: TGTGCCTGGAACAGGGGGAACACCGGGGAGCTGTTTTTT.

The gene calls are TRBV6-6 and TRBJ1-5, with D perhaps matching TRBD1 (5 bases). The CDR3 spans 13 residues. Between the trimmed V and J ends, which lost 5 bases and 2 bases, there was a span of 7 bases. The germline V gene encodes CDR1 MNHNY and CDR2 SVGAGI (reference sequence). The DNA of the CDR3 is TGTGCCAGCAGTCAACAGGGCAATCAGCCCCAGCATTTT. Protein: CASSQQGNQPQHF.

V usage is TRBV19 and J usage is TRBJ1-2; 11 bases agree with TRBD1. J gave up 8 bases and V 7 bases, and 18 bases lay outside the gene matches. This CDR3 has 17 residues. The germline gives CDR1 LNHDA, CDR2 SQIVND (reference sequence). Here the CDR3 DNA reads TGTGCCAGTACCACGGACAGGGGGCGTAAGGATGGTGAGGGCTACACCTTC. Translation gives CASTTDRGRKDGEGYTF.

Written as DNA, the CDR3 is TGCGCCAGCAGCCCCATTTCTAGCGGGGGTGACCGCGAGCAGTTCTTC. Amino acids: CASSPISSGGDREQFF. The chain joins TRBV5-1 to TRBJ2-1; TRBD2 matches 10 bases. This CDR3 comprises 16 residues. Germline assignment: CDR1 SGHRS and CDR2 YFSETQ. Unmatched junction bases numbered 14, after V lost 4 bases and J lost 10 bases.

The V and J genes are TRBV2 and TRBJ1-2; unclear D gene. The CDR3 totals 12 residues. Deletions cut 7 bases from V and 8 bases from J, with 14 bases between. Germline V gene lookup returns CDR1 SNHLY and CDR2 FYNNEI. The CDR3 reads CASKETQWGYTF. The CDR3 DNA reads as TGTGCCAGCAAAGAGACACAATGGGGCTACACCTTC.